Here is one T cell receptor (beta chain) with its context. Its target is unknown. This table comes from immunoSEQ multiplex PCR, and its TCRdb copy is limited to in-frame clones, with some not included. Here the sample spans some 120,000 clones, 90% being singletons. These data come from a study of T cell responses to AZD1222 COVID-19 vaccine. The CDR3 is 17 amino acids. V lost 0 bases and J 3 bases, leaving 17 bases between the germline ends. Study-wide points: Repertoires were collected only later (after the peak T cell response had occurred). Compared with day 0, the breadth and depth of the Spike-specific TCR repertoire rose significantly after two doses of AZD1222.

The chain combines TRBV23-1 with TRBJ1-1; D unresolved. TRBV23-1 belongs to the ORF category, with a function that is uncertain. The specimen was peripheral blood, collected on day 0 of MenACWY control vaccination. This sequence originates from an adult in good health. The CDR3 DNA is TGCGCCAGCAGTCAATCGAGCAGAAACTCGATATACACTGAAGCTTTCTTT. This gives the protein CASSQSSRNSIYTEAFF.